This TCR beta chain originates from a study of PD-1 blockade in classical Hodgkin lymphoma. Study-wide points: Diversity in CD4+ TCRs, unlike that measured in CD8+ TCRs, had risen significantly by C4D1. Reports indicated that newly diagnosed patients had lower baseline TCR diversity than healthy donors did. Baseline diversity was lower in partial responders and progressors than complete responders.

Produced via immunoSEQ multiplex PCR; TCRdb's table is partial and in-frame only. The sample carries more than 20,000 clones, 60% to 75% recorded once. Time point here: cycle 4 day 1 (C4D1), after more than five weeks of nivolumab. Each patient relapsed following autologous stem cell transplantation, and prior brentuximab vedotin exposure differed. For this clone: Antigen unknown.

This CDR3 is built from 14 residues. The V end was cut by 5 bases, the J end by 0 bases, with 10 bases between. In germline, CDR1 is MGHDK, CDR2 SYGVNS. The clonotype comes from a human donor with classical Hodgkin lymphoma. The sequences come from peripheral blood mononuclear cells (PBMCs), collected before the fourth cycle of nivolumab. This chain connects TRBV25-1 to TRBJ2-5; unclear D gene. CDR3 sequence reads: CASSTQTYQETQYF. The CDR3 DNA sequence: TGTGCCAGCAGTACCCAGACCTACCAAGAGACCCAGTACTTC.